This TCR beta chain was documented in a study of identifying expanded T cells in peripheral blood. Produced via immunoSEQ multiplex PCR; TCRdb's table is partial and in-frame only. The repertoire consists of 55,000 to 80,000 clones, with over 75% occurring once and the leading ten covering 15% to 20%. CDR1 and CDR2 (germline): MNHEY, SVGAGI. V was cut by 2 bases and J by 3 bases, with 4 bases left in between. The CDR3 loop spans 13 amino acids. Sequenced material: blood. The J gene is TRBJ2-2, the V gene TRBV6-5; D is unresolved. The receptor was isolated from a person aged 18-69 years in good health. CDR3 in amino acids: CASSYQDTGELFF. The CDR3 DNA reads TGTGCCAGCAGTTACCAGGACACCGGGGAGCTGTTTTTT.